This T cell receptor (beta chain) was sequenced during a study of identical twins. TCRdb re-derived calls from the 5' RACE reads in MiXCR, one entry per CDR3 protein. The repertoire holds about 890,000 distinct CDR3 sequences, with about 12% as singletons. Germline V gene data show CDR1 as SQVTM and CDR2 as ANQGSEA. J was trimmed by 6 bases and V by 4 bases; bases with no gene match: 4. The length of the CDR3 is 13 residues. This clonotype has a count of ten or more. These data are also associated with another study on yellow fever vaccine responses in identical twins.

The rearrangement links TRBV29-1 to TRBJ2-1; 9 bases fit TRBD2. This receptor was identified in a woman aged 18-35 years in good health. Material for sequencing was PBMCs. Here the CDR3 DNA reads TGCAGCGTTGGGGGACTAGCTATCAATGAGCAGTTCTTC. This translates into CSVGGLAINEQFF.